Listed below are T cell receptor beta chains from one sample, sequenced in a study of shared T cell receptors in the human thymus. The repertoire was sequenced with immunoSEQ multiplex PCR; TCRdb's copy has only in-frame clones and lacks some. Of under 450,000 clones in the sample, 95% are singletons; the top ten hold around 0.018%. Sample: thymocytes. Receptor source: a human donor. CDR3s include the opening cysteine and the closing phenylalanine or tryptophan. D genes are given only for firm matches.

CASSYSGLNLYSYNEQFF,TGTGCCAGCAGTTACAGCGGGTTAAACCTTTACTCCTACAATGAGCAGTTCTTC,18,NA,TRBV28,TRBJ2-1
CASSVVPTGEGTGELFF,TGTGCCAGCAGCGTAGTCCCCACGGGAGAGGGCACCGGGGAGCTGTTTTTT,17,NA,TRBV9,TRBJ2-2
CAWSVAGHPMETQYF,TGTGCCTGGAGTGTAGCGGGCCACCCGATGGAGACCCAGTACTTC,15,NA,TRBV30,TRBJ2-5
CASSPSSLAAFF,TGTGCCAGCTCACCATCCTCTTTGGCCGCTTTCTTT,12,NA,TRBV18,TRBJ1-1
CASSLGLADGTDTQYF,TGTGCCAGCAGCTTAGGATTAGCGGACGGCACAGATACGCAGTATTTT,16,NA,TRBV7-9,TRBJ2-3
CATNNTPAGSDTQYF,TGTGCCACCAACAACACTCCAGCAGGGTCAGATACGCAGTATTTT,15,NA,TRBV10-3,TRBJ2-3
CASSEGTSGRCTGELFF,TGTGCCAGCAGCGAGGGGACTAGCGGGAGGTGCACCGGGGAGCTGTTTTTT,17,TRBD2,TRBV5-6,TRBJ2-2
CASSPDKAYEQYF,TGTGCCAGCAGCCCGGACAAGGCCTACGAGCAGTACTTC,13,NA,TRBV5-5,TRBJ2-7
CASSLAPQGARGAFF,TGTGCCAGCAGCTTAGCCCCACAGGGGGCGCGCGGAGCTTTCTTT,15,TRBD1,TRBV7-9,TRBJ1-1
CAWSERSSGNTIYF,TGTGCCTGGAGTGAGAGGAGCTCTGGAAACACCATATATTTT,14,NA,TRBV30,TRBJ1-3
CASSPPRGGTYNEQFF,TGTGCCAGCTCACCACCTCGGGGGGGCACCTACAATGAGCAGTTCTTC,16,TRBD2,TRBV18,TRBJ2-1
CASGLQGANYGYTF,TGTGCTAGTGGTTTACAGGGAGCTAACTATGGCTACACCTTC,14,NA,TRBV12-5,TRBJ1-2
CAISGTDQETQYF,TGTGCCATCAGTGGGACAGATCAAGAGACCCAGTACTTC,13,NA,TRBV10-3,TRBJ2-5
CASSESPGTYYGYTF,TGTGCCAGCAGTGAAAGCCCAGGGACGTACTATGGCTACACCTTC,15,NA,TRBV6-1,TRBJ1-2
CASSRQREGRASSEQFF,TGTGCCAGCAGTCGTCAGCGGGAGGGCCGTGCGTCTAGTGAGCAGTTCTTC,17,TRBD2,TRBV25-1,TRBJ2-1
CSVESQDPNTEAFF,TGCAGCGTTGAAAGCCAGGATCCGAACACTGAAGCTTTCTTT,14,NA,TRBV29-1,TRBJ1-1
CASTTGGAYEQYF,TGTGCCAGCACGACAGGGGGAGCCTACGAGCAGTACTTC,13,TRBD1,TRBV25-1,TRBJ2-7
CASHRGPLLAGRGIAKNIQYF,TGTGCCAGCCACAGGGGGCCCCTACTAGCGGGTCGGGGGATAGCCAAAAACATTCAGTACTTC,21,NA,TRBV2,TRBJ2-4
CASSSGSGTGELFF,TGTGCCAGCAGCTCGGGATCCGGCACCGGGGAGCTGTTTTTT,14,NA,TRBV5-6,TRBJ2-2
CATSTPGTPRPYGYTF,TGTGCCACCAGCACCCCCGGGACTCCAAGGCCCTATGGCTACACCTTC,16,NA,TRBV15,TRBJ1-2
CASSLSNTEAFF,TGTGCCAGCAGCTTGAGCAACACTGAAGCTTTCTTT,12,NA,TRBV7-4,TRBJ1-1
CASSIGVGWTSGNPPTDTQYF,TGTGCCAGTAGTATAGGGGTAGGTTGGACTAGCGGGAATCCCCCCACAGATACGCAGTATTTT,21,TRBD2,TRBV19,TRBJ2-3
CASSRLLERGRKRSTGELFF,TGTGCCAGCAGCCGCCTACTAGAGCGGGGACGGAAGAGGAGCACCGGGGAGCTGTTTTTT,20,TRBD2,TRBV7-6,TRBJ2-2
CASSVEGSYGYTF,TGTGCCAGCAGCGTAGAGGGGAGCTATGGCTACACCTTC,13,NA,TRBV9,TRBJ1-2
CASSQDSYQPQHF,TGTGCCAGCAGTCAAGACAGTTATCAGCCCCAGCATTTT,13,NA,TRBV6-4,TRBJ1-5
CASSKRDSSNYGYTF,TGTGCCAGCAGTAAGAGGGACAGCAGTAACTATGGCTACACCTTC,15,TRBD1,TRBV27,TRBJ1-2
CASSLAQQETQYF,TGTGCCAGCAGCTTGGCCCAGCAAGAGACCCAGTACTTC,13,NA,TRBV5-5,TRBJ2-5
CASRHGTGDKGGYTF,TGTGCCAGCAGGCACGGGACAGGGGACAAGGGAGGCTACACCTTC,15,TRBD1,TRBV7-2,TRBJ1-2
CASSLTRTRGPYEQYF,TGCGCCAGCAGCTTAACGAGGACTAGGGGGCCCTACGAGCAGTACTTC,16,NA,TRBV5-1,TRBJ2-7
CASSLIGQHAYEQYF,TGTGCCAGCAGTTTAATTGGACAGCACGCCTACGAGCAGTACTTC,15,NA,TRBV28,TRBJ2-7
CASSLGFVSDENEQFF,TGTGCCAGCAGTTTAGGTTTCGTCTCCGACGAGAATGAGCAGTTCTTC,16,NA,TRBV28,TRBJ2-1
CASSPRTGRLGGYTF,TGTGCCAGCTCACCCCGGACAGGGAGACTTGGGGGCTACACCTTC,15,TRBD1,TRBV18,TRBJ1-2
CASTQWQVNTIYF,TGTGCCAGCACCCAGTGGCAGGTAAACACCATATATTTT,13,NA,TRBV7-9,TRBJ1-3
CASLGGVYSNQPQHF,TGTGCCAGCCTTGGGGGGGTTTATAGCAATCAGCCCCAGCATTTT,15,NA,TRBV28,TRBJ1-5
CASALTGSTAIEQYF,TGCGCCAGCGCCTTGACCGGGTCCACGGCGATCGAGCAGTACTTC,15,NA,TRBV4-1,TRBJ2-7
CASSSRNTAGRIEAFF,TGTGCCAGCAGCTCTCGAAATACCGCGGGTCGGATAGAAGCTTTCTTT,16,NA,TRBV7-9,TRBJ1-1
CASSTRQNYYNEQFF,TGTGCCAGCAGCACTCGACAGAATTACTACAATGAGCAGTTCTTC,15,NA,TRBV7-9,TRBJ2-1
CASSFEGYFGNTIYF,TGTGCCAGCAGTTTCGAGGGATATTTTGGAAACACCATATATTTT,15,NA,TRBV27,TRBJ1-3
CASSLGSGESNQPQHF,TGTGCCAGCAGTTTAGGGTCAGGGGAAAGCAATCAGCCCCAGCATTTT,16,NA,TRBV28,TRBJ1-5
CASSLPGRTLREQYF,TGTGCCAGCAGCCTACCGGGACGGACCCTACGGGAGCAGTACTTC,15,NA,TRBV21-1,TRBJ2-7
CASTEGPYADEQFF,TGTGCCAGCACCGAGGGCCCCTATGCGGATGAGCAGTTCTTC,14,NA,TRBV7-2,TRBJ2-1
CASSQGTGKTQYF,TGCGCCAGCAGCCAAGGAACCGGGAAGACCCAGTACTTC,13,NA,TRBV4-1,TRBJ2-5
CASKVQGTSKNIQYF,TGTGCCAGCAAGGTGCAGGGGACGTCCAAAAACATTCAGTACTTC,15,NA,TRBV2,TRBJ2-4
CASSLCPPSNQPQHF,TGTGCCAGCAGCCTTTGCCCCCCTAGCAATCAGCCCCAGCATTTT,15,NA,TRBV5-8,TRBJ1-5
CASSPGFLGLSNQPQHF,TGTGCCAGCTCACCAGGCTTTTTGGGGCTTAGCAATCAGCCCCAGCATTTT,17,NA,TRBV18,TRBJ1-5
CASRDRGYTEAFF,TGTGCCAGCAGGGACAGGGGGTACACTGAAGCTTTCTTT,13,TRBD1,TRBV6-1,TRBJ1-1
CASSSLERENTGELFF,TGTGCCAGCAGCTCTTTAGAGCGGGAGAACACCGGGGAGCTGTTTTTT,16,TRBD2,TRBV7-6,TRBJ2-2
CATSRVTSGWNTGELFF,TGTGCCACCAGCAGAGTAACTAGCGGATGGAACACCGGGGAGCTGTTTTTT,17,TRBD2,TRBV15,TRBJ2-2
CASSLVPGTSGKYEQYF,TGTGCCAGCAGCTTAGTCCCGGGGACTAGCGGGAAATACGAGCAGTACTTC,17,TRBD2,TRBV7-9,TRBJ2-7